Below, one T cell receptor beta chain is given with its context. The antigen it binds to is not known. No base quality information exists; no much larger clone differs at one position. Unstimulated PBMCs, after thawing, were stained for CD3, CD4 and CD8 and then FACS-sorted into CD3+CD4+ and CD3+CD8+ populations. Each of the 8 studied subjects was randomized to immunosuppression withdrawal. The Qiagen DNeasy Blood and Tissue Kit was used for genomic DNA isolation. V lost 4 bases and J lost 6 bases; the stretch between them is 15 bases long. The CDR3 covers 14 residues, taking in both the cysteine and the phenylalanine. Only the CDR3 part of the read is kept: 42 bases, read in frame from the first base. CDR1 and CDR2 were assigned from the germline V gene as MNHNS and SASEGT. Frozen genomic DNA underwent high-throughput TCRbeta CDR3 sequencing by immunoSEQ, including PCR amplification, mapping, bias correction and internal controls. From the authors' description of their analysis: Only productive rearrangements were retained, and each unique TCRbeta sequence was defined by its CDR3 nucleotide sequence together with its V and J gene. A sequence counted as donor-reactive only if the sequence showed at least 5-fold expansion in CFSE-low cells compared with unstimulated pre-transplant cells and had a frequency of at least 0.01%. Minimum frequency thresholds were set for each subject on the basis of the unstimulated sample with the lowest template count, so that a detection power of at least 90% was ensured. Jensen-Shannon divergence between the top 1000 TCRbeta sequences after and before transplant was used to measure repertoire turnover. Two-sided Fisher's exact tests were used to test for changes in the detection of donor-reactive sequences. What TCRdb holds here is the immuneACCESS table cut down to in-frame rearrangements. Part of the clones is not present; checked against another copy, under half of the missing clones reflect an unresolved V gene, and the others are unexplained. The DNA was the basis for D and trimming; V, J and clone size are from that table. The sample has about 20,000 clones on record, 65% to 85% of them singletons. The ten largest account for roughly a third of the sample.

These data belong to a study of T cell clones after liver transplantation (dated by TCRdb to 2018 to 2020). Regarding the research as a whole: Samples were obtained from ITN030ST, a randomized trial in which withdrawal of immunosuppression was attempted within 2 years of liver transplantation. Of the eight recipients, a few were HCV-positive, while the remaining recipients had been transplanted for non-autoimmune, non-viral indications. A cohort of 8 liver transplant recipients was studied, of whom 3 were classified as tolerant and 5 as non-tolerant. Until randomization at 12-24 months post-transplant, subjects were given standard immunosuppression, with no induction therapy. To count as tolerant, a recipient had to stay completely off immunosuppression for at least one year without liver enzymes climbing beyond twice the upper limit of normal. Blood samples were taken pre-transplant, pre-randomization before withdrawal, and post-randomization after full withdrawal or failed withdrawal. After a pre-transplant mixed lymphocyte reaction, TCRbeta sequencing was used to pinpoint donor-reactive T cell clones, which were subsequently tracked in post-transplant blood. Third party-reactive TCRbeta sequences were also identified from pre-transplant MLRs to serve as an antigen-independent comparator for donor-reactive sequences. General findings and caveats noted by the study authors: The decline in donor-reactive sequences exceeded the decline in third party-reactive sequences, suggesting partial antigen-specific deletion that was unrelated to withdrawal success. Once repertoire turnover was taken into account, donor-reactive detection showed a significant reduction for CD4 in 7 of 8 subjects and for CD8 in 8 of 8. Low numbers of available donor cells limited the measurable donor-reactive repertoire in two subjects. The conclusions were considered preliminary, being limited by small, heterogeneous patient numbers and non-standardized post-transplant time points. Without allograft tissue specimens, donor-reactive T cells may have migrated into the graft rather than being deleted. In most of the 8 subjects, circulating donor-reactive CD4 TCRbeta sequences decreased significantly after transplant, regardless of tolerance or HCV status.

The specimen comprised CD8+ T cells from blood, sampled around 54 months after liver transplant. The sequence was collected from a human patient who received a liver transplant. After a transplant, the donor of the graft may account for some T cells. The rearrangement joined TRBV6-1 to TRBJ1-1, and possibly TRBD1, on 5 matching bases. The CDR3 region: CASSGGRSGPEAFF. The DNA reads TGTGCCAGCAGTGGAGGACGGTCAGGGCCTGAAGCTTTCTTT.